Shown below are 4 T cell receptor beta chains from a single sample sequenced in a study of tumor and adjacent non-tumor tissue in lung cancer. TCRbeta libraries were built with three rounds of nested PCR, modified from ARM-PCR. One entry per CDR3 protein, called by TCRdb with MiXCR from the multiplex PCR reads. This table holds some 200,000 distinct CDR3 sequences, 71% found once. The template was RNA from unsorted bulk tissue. What was sequenced was lung tumor tissue. These receptors all stem from a man aged 55 to 70 with non-small cell lung cancer.

This clonotype was observed a single time. This may stem from a read error, because a much larger clone lies one nucleotide away. V is TRBV6-5 and J is TRBJ1-1; possible D gene TRBD1, 6 bases. Looked up from germline, CDR1 is MNHEY and CDR2 is SVGAGI. The CDR3 length is 14 residues. Here the CDR3 DNA reads TGTGCCAGCAGAACCGGGACAATGAACACTGATGCTTTCTTT. It yields the protein CASRTGTMNTDAFF.

As regards this clonotype: This could be a read error, since a much larger clone is one nucleotide away. The chain combines TRBV12-3 or TRBV12-4 with TRBJ2-7; no clear D gene. The J call may be incorrect, as the DNA end agrees better with TRBJ2-1. The CDR3 runs 12 residues. The CDR3 DNA follows: TGTGCCAGCAGTTTAGTGGGATACGAGCAGTTCTTC. Amino acids: CASSLVGYEQFF.

Comment on this clonotype: A read error may explain this, as a much larger clone is one base away. The rearrangement links TRBV6-2 or TRBV6-3 to TRBJ1-1; TRBD1 aligns across 7 bases. The ends lost 6 bases at V and 7 bases at J; junction bases unmatched: 8. Germline assignment: CDR1 MNHEY and CDR2 SVGEGT. The length of the CDR3 is 13 residues. CDR3 protein: CASSHGTVFEAFF. As DNA, the CDR3 is TGTGCCAGCAGCCACGGGACAGTTTTTGAAGCTTTCTTT.

V is TRBV7-9 and J is TRBJ2-2; D remains unclear. With 6 bases removed from V and 0 bases from J, the gap between germline ends came to 11 bases. Per the germline V gene, CDR1 is SEHNR and CDR2 is FQNEAQ (reference sequence). The CDR3 is 15 amino acids. The CDR3 region has the DNA TGTGCCAGCAGACCTGGTTCCGCGAACACCGGGGAGCTGTTTTTT. Amino acids: CASRPGSANTGELFF.